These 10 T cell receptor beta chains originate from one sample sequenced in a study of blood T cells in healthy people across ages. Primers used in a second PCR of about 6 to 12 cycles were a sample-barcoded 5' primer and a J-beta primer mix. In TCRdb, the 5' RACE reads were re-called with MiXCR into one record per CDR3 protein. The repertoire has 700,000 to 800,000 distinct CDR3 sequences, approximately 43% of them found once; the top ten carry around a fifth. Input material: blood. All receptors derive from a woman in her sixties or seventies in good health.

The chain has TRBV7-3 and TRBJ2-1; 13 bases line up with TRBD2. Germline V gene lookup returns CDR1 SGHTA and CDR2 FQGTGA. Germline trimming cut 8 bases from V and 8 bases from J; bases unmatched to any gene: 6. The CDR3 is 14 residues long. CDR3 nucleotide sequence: TGTGCCAGCGGTACTAGCGGGAGGGTCGATGAGCAGTTCTTC. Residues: CASGTSGRVDEQFF.

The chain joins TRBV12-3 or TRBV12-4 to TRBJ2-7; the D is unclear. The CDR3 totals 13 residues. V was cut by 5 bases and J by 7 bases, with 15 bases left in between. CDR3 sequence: CASSPTAWNEQYF. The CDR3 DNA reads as TGTGCCAGCAGTCCAACCGCGTGGAATGAGCAGTACTTC.

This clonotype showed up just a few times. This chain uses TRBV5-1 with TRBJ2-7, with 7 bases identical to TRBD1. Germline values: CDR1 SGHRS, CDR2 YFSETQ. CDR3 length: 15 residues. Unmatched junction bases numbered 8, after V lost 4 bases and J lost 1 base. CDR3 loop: CASSHASGGSYEQYF. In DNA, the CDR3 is TGCGCCAGCAGCCACGCATCAGGGGGATCCTACGAGCAGTACTTC.

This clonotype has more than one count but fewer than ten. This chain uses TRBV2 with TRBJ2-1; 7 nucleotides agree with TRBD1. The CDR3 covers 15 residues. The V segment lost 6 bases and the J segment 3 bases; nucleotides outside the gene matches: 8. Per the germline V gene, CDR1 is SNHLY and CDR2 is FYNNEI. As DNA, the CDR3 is TGTGCCAGCAGGGTAAATGGGGACAGCTACAATGAGCAGTTCTTC. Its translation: CASRVNGDSYNEQFF.

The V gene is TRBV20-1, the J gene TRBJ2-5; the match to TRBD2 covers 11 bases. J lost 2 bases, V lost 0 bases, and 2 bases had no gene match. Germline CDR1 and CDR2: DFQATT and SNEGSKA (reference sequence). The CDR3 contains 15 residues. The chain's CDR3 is CSAREGTSGQETQYF. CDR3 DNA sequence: TGCAGTGCTAGAGAAGGGACTAGCGGTCAAGAGACCCAGTACTTC.

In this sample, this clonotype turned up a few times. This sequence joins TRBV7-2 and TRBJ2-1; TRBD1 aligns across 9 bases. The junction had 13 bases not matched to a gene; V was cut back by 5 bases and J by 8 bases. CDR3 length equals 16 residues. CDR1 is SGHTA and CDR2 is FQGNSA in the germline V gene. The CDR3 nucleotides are TGTGCCAGCAGCAAAGAAGGGACAGGGAATCGGGATGAGCAGTTCTTC. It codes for CASSKEGTGNRDEQFF.

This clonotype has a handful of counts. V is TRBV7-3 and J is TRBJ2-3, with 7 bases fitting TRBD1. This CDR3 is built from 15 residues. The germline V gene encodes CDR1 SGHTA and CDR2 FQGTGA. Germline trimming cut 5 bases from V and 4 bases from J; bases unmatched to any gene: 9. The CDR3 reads CASSTGQLQADTQYF. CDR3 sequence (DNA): TGTGCCAGCAGCACGGGACAGCTCCAGGCAGATACGCAGTATTTT.

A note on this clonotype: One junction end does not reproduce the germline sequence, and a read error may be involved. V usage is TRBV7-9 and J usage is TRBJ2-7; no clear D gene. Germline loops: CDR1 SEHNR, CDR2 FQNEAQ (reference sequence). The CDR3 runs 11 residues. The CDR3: CASTLSHEQYF. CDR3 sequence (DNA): TGTGCCAGCACCTTATCGCACGAGCAGTACTTC.

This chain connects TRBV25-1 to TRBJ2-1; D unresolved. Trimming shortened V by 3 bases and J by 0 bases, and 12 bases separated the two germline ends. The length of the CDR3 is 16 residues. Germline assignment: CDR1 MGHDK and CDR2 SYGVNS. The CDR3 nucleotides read TGTGCCAGCAGTGACAGTCTTGTCCGCTCCTACAATGAGCAGTTCTTC. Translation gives CASSDSLVRSYNEQFF.

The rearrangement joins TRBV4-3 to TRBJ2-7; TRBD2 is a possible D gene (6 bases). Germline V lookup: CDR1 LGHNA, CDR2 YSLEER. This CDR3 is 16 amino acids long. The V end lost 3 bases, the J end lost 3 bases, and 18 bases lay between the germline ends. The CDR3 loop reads CASSQAYGGGGYEQYF. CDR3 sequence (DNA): TGCGCCAGCAGCCAGGCCTACGGGGGAGGCGGCTACGAGCAGTACTTC.